This T cell receptor beta chain came from a study of cytomegalovirus exposure and HLA in healthy donors. The germline CDR1 and CDR2 sequences are MNHEY and SMNVEV (reference sequence). The CDR3 totals 14 residues. V was pared by 7 bases and J by 2 bases, with 6 bases of the junction left unmatched. 13 Jbeta primers and 60 Vbeta primers were used for the PCR. Using immunoSEQ multiplex PCR, the repertoire was profiled, and TCRdb retains in-frame clones only, with some absent. The sample records under 150,000 clones, about 68% being singletons. This clone appeared a few times. This clonotype was obtained from a woman aged 40 to 50 in good health and CMV-seropositive. Sequenced input: PBMCs. V gene TRBV27 combines with J gene TRBJ2-7; 9 bases are a match to TRBD1. CDR3 in DNA: TGTGCCAGCACCCCCGGGACAGGGACCTACGAGCAGTACTTC. This translates into CASTPGTGTYEQYF.